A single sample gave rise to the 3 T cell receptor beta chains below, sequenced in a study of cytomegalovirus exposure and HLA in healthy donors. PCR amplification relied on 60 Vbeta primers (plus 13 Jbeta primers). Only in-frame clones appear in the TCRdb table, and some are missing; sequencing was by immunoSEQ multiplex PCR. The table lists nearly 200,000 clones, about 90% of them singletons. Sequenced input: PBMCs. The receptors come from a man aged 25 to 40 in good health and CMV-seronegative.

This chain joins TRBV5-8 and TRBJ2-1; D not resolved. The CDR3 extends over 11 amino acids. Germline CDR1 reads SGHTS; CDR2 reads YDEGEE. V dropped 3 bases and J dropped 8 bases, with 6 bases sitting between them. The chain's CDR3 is CASSYIYEQFF. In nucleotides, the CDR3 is TGTGCCAGCAGCTATATCTATGAGCAGTTCTTC.

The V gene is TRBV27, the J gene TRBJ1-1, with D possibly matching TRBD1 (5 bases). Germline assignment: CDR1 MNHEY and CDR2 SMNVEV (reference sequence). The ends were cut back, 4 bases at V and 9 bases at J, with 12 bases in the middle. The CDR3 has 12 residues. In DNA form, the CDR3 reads TGTGCCAGCAGTTCTATGACAGATAAAGCTTTCTTT. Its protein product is CASSSMTDKAFF.

CDR3 amino acids: CASSFSDRANQPQHF. CDR3 DNA: TGTGCCAGCAGTTTCTCCGACAGGGCGAATCAGCCCCAGCATTTT. The chain links TRBV28 to TRBJ1-5; the match to TRBD1 covers 7 bases. The trim removed 3 bases at V and 4 bases at J, leaving 6 bases unmatched. The CDR3 covers 15 residues. Germline V gene data show CDR1 as MDHEN and CDR2 as SYDVKM.